The source of this TCR beta chain is a study of control samples from healthy donors and cancer patients. This CDR3 has 13 amino acids. V lost 6 bases, J lost 4 bases, and 10 bases lay in between. The germline V gene has CDR1 KGHSH and CDR2 LQKENI. Sequenced by immunoSEQ multiplex PCR; TCRdb stores in-frame clones only, minus some. Here the sample spans under 150,000 clones, around nine tenths being singletons. Turning to this clone: The same CDR3 arises from other DNA sequences in this sample as well.

Sequenced material: blood. The V and J genes are TRBV18 and TRBJ1-3, with D perhaps matching TRBD1 (5 bases). The TCR originated in a man aged 30-40 years in good health. This CDR3 reads CASSSGPGNTIYF. DNA of the CDR3: TGTGCCAGCTCCTCGGGGCCCGGAAACACCATATATTTT. The full variable domain, in which reference TRBV18 and TRBJ1-3 provide the parts outside the CDR3, is NAGVMQNPRHLVRRRGQEARLRCSPMKGHSHVYWYRQLPEEGLKFMVYLQKENIIDESGMPKERFSAEFPKEGPSILRIQQVVRGDSAAYFCASSSGPGNTIYFGEGSWLTVV.